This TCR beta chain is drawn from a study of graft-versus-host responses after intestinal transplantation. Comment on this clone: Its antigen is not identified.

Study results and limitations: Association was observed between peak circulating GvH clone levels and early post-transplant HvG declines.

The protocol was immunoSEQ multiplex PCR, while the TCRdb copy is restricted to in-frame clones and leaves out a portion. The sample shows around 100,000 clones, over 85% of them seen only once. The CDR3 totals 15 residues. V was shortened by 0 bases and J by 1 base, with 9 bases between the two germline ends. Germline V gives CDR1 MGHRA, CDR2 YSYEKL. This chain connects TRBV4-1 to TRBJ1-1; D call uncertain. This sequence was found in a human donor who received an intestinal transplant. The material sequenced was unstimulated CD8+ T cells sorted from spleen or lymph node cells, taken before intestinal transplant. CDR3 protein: CASSQDRNTNTEAFF. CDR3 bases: TGCGCCAGCAGCCAAGATAGGAATACGAACACTGAAGCTTTCTTT.